The table lists the clone carrying this TCR beta chain with many counts. Antigen unknown. Profiled with immunoSEQ multiplex PCR; TCRdb holds only in-frame clones, not every one. The sample consists of tens of thousands of clones, roughly 75% of them appearing once. The sample originates from a study of T cell repertoires and HLA-DP antigens. About the study: Average DNA input: 218.4 ng for CD137+CD4+ sorts, around 1,200 ng pre-culture. General study findings and limits: Sorted CD137+ clonality was around 0.36 for both alloantigens, versus 0.03 to 0.04 pre-culture.

Sequencing was done on a sample of CD4+ T cells from PBMCs. The TCR originated in a man between 60 and 75 years old in good health and CMV-seronegative.

The CDR3 spells CASSIRQGDNNEQFF. CDR3 sequence (DNA): TGTGCCAGCAGCATAAGACAGGGGGACAACAATGAGCAGTTCTTC. The V call is TRBV7-2, the J call TRBJ2-1; 9 nucleotides agree with TRBD1. This CDR3 spans 15 amino acids. Germline lookup yields CDR1 SGHTA and CDR2 FQGNSA. V lost 5 bases and J lost 5; bases outside the gene matches: 7.